The rows below give T cell receptor beta chains drawn from one sample of a study of blood T cell repertoires in COVID-19. Measured with immunoSEQ multiplex PCR; TCRdb has only the in-frame clones, and not every one. The sample consists of 300,000 to 350,000 clones, 88% of them appearing once. The sample taken for sequencing was PBMCs or T cells enriched from blood (not recorded which). The receptors were gathered from a man aged 25-45 years who had recovered from COVID-19. Both conserved end residues are part of each CDR3. A D gene is named only where the DNA matches it firmly. Some rows mark clone size as missing; the rest say once, few, many or name a class of expanded clone.

j_call d_call v_call clone_size cdr3_aa cdr3_nt
TRBJ2-2 NA TRBV10-1 NA CASKALLNTGELFF TGCGCCAGCAAAGCTCTCTTGAACACCGGGGAGCTGTTTTTT
TRBJ1-5 NA TRBV6-5 NA CASSRLRDSNQPQHF TGTGCCAGCAGCCGACTACGGGATAGCAATCAGCCCCAGCATTTT
TRBJ2-1 TRBD2 TRBV5-1 few CASSWGTSYEQFF TGCGCCAGCAGCTGGGGGACTAGTTATGAGCAGTTCTTC
TRBJ2-5 NA TRBV23-1 NA CASGIRGQETQYF TGCGCCAGCGGTATACGGGGGCAAGAGACCCAGTACTTC
TRBJ2-5 NA TRBV27 NA CASRGDWRGRNQETQYF TGTGCCAGCAGGGGAGATTGGAGAGGGCGGAACCAAGAGACCCAGTACTTC
TRBJ1-2 TRBD1 TRBV6-5 NA CASPGQNYGYTF TGTGCCAGTCCGGGACAGAACTATGGCTACACCTTC
TRBJ2-1 NA TRBV27 NA CASSGGVYNEQFF TGTGCCAGCAGTGGAGGGGTCTACAATGAGCAGTTCTTC
TRBJ1-4 NA TRBV5-1 NA CASSLQYSRGEKLFF TGCGCCAGCAGCTTACAGTACTCCCGGGGTGAAAAACTGTTTTTT
TRBJ1-1 NA TRBV30 NA CAWSIQANTEAFF TGTGCCTGGAGCATACAGGCGAACACTGAAGCTTTCTTT
TRBJ2-5 NA TRBV19 NA CATNPDREGQETQYF TGTGCCACCAACCCGGACAGGGAGGGACAAGAGACCCAGTACTTC
TRBJ2-5 NA TRBV3-1/TRBV3-2 few CASSQGVGGPVETQYF TGTGCCAGCAGCCAAGGTGTCGGGGGGCCGGTTGAGACCCAGTACTTC
TRBJ2-5 TRBD2 TRBV29-1 NA CSVDTSGGPEETQYF TGCAGCGTTGATACTAGCGGGGGGCCCGAAGAGACCCAGTACTTC
TRBJ2-5 TRBD1 TRBV10-3 NA CAISNDRGLETQYF TGTGCCATCAGTAACGACAGGGGGCTAGAGACCCAGTACTTC
TRBJ1-6 NA TRBV7-9 NA CASSLGRGSSYNSPLHF TGTGCCAGCAGCTTAGGAAGGGGGAGCTCCTATAATTCACCCCTCCACTTT
TRBJ2-1 NA TRBV30 NA CAWANDSYNEQFF TGTGCCTGGGCGAACGACAGTTACAATGAGCAGTTCTTC
TRBJ1-4 TRBD1 TRBV18 NA CASSPGDSNNEKLFF TGTGCCAGCTCACCCGGGGACAGCAATAATGAAAAACTGTTTTTT
TRBJ1-2 TRBD1 TRBV4-1 NA CASSLQPGTDYGYTF TGCGCCAGCAGCCTTCAGCCCGGGACAGACTATGGCTACACCTTC
TRBJ1-5 NA TRBV19 NA CASRTGNQPQHF TGTGCCAGTAGGACAGGCAATCAGCCCCAGCATTTT
TRBJ1-5 NA TRBV6-1 NA CASSEYIGDQPQHF TGTGCCAGCAGTGAATATATCGGGGATCAGCCCCAGCATTTT
TRBJ1-4 TRBD1 TRBV19 NA CASSTRDRIGEKLFF TGTGCCAGTAGTACCAGGGACAGGATCGGTGAAAAACTGTTTTTT
TRBJ2-7 NA TRBV7-6 NA CASSYGGEGEQYF TGTGCCAGCAGCTATGGAGGGGAAGGTGAGCAGTACTTC
TRBJ2-5 TRBD2 TRBV2 NA CASSLLAGVQETQYF TGTGCCAGCAGTCTACTAGCGGGGGTTCAAGAGACCCAGTACTTC
TRBJ1-1 TRBD1 TRBV2 NA CASIRTGNTEAFF TGTGCCAGCATTAGGACAGGGAACACTGAAGCTTTCTTT
TRBJ2-1 TRBD1 TRBV5-1 NA CASSLDGGTGGVGSYNEQFF TGCGCCAGCAGCTTGGACGGGGGGACAGGGGGCGTTGGGTCCTACAATGAGCAGTTCTTC
TRBJ1-2 NA TRBV7-8 NA CASSLGQGYSGYTF TGTGCCAGCAGCTTAGGTCAGGGGTATTCGGGCTACACCTTC
TRBJ2-2 TRBD1 TRBV7-9 NA CASSAPTHDRVRNTGELFF TGTGCCAGCAGCGCACCAACTCACGACAGGGTGCGTAACACCGGGGAGCTGTTTTTT
TRBJ1-1 TRBD1 TRBV11-2 NA CASSFGQGASEAFF TGTGCCAGCAGTTTCGGACAGGGGGCGTCTGAAGCTTTCTTT